The 8 T cell receptor beta chains below were found in one sample sequenced in a study of T-cell reconstitution after alpha-beta-depleted transplantation in children. Preparation of the TCRbeta library was carried out with unique molecular identifiers. In TCRdb, the PCR reads were re-called with MiXCR into one record per CDR3 protein. The repertoire holds under 850,000 distinct CDR3 sequences, with 13% as singletons. This specimen was PBMCs, taken before TCRalphabeta/CD19-depleted stem cell transplant. These receptors came from a girl aged 2 to 10 with congenital amegakaryocytic thrombocytopenia, due to receive a stem cell transplant.

V is TRBV5-1 and J is TRBJ2-7; weak D call: TRBD2 (5 bases). The V gene lost 4 bases and the J gene lost 3 bases, with 23 bases spanning the gap. The CDR3 runs 17 residues. Germline-derived CDR1 and CDR2 are SGHRS and YFSETQ. CDR3 region: CASSLSRLEGSYYEQYF. DNA of the CDR3: TGCGCCAGCAGCCTATCGCGGCTCGAGGGATCCTACTACGAGCAGTACTTC. The full variable domain, its missing parts supplied by reference TRBV5-1 and TRBJ2-7, is KAGVTQTPRYLIKTRGQQVTLSCSPISGHRSVSWYQQTPGQGLQFLFEYFSETQRNKGNFPGRFSGRQFSNSRSEMNVSTLELGDSALYLCASSLSRLEGSYYEQYFGPGTRLTVT.

This clonotype turned up a few times. J is TRBJ2-5 and V is TRBV6-1; TRBD2 aligns across 10 bases. Germline assignment: CDR1 MNHNS and CDR2 SASEGT. With 6 bases clipped from V and 7 bases from J, the junction kept 8 bases outside the gene matches. The CDR3 is 14 amino acids. CDR3 region: CASSNLAGEGTQYF. CDR3 in DNA: TGTGCCAGCAGCAACCTAGCGGGAGAGGGGACCCAGTACTTC.

This clonotype was seen only a few times. The chain combines TRBV7-9 with TRBJ2-6; D ambiguous. The CDR3 contains 17 residues. The germline V and J ends were trimmed by 2 bases and 2 bases, with 13 bases remaining between them. Germline CDR1 SEHNR, CDR2 FQNEAQ (reference sequence). CDR3 region: CASSLLDTLAGANVLTF. The CDR3 nucleotides are TGTGCCAGCAGCTTACTGGATACCCTCGCTGGGGCCAACGTCCTGACTTTC.

This clonotype was observed many times. This chain connects TRBV20-1 to TRBJ1-2; 9 positions agree with TRBD1. Germline loops: CDR1 DFQATT, CDR2 SNEGSKA (reference sequence). Unmatched junction bases numbered 8, after V lost 5 bases and J lost 4 bases. CDR3 length equals 14 residues. CDR3 bases: TGCAGTGCTTTGTACAGGGGGCAGGGCTATGGCTACACCTTC. Translation: CSALYRGQGYGYTF.

This clonotype occurred many times. V and J are TRBV5-1 and TRBJ1-2; 8 bases match TRBD1. CDR1 and CDR2 from the germline V gene are SGHRS and YFSETQ. The CDR3 is made up of 14 amino acids. V was pared by 0 bases and J by 6 bases, with 4 bases of the junction left unmatched. The CDR3 coding sequence is TGCGCCAGCAGCTTGGGACAGGGGTATCATGGCTACACCTTC. This translates into CASSLGQGYHGYTF.

The rearrangement uses TRBV5-1 and TRBJ2-1, with 10 bases matching TRBD2. V dropped 7 bases and J dropped 7; count of bases not matched to a gene: 11. Germline values: CDR1 SGHRS, CDR2 YFSETQ. The CDR3 runs to 15 residues. CDR3 amino acids: CASAGLAGVGNEQFF. The CDR3 region has the DNA TGCGCCAGCGCCGGTCTAGCGGGAGTGGGGAATGAGCAGTTCTTC. Full variable domain (rest looked up from reference TRBV5-1 and TRBJ2-1): KAGVTQTPRYLIKTRGQQVTLSCSPISGHRSVSWYQQTPGQGLQFLFEYFSETQRNKGNFPGRFSGRQFSNSRSEMNVSTLELGDSALYLCASAGLAGVGNEQFFGPGTRLTVL.

This clonotype occurred a few times. J is TRBJ2-1 and V is TRBV28, with 7 bases matching TRBD1. V shed 2 bases and J 7 bases; nucleotides not matched to a gene: 20. Looked up from germline, CDR1 is MDHEN and CDR2 is SYDVKM. The CDR3 consists of 19 residues. In DNA, the CDR3 is TGTGCCAGCAGTTTAAGATGGGACAGACATTCTCTCGTAAGGAATGAGCAGTTCTTC. It is translated as CASSLRWDRHSLVRNEQFF.

The rearrangement links TRBV18 to TRBJ2-7; TRBD1 aligns across 7 bases. CDR1 KGHSH and CDR2 LQKENI come from the germline V gene. J was trimmed by 12 bases and V by 5 bases; bases with no gene match: 22. CDR3 length: 16 amino acids. The CDR3 DNA follows: TGTGCCAGCTCATTTTTAGGGGGCCCCTACCAGGGAGACGCGTACTTC. The encoded protein is CASSFLGGPYQGDAYF.